Presented here are 27 T cell receptor beta chains from one specimen sequenced in a study of T cell responses to AZD1222 COVID-19 vaccine. Libraries were prepared by immunoSEQ multiplex PCR; TCRdb keeps only in-frame clonotypes and omits some of them. The repertoire has 75,000 to 95,000 clones, around nine tenths of them found once; the top ten carry 4.2%. Here the sequenced sample was peripheral blood, taken on day 0 of AZD1222 vaccination. Receptor source: an adult in good health.

The gene calls are TRBV24-1 and TRBJ2-1, with D perhaps assigned TRBD1 or TRBD2 (5 bases each). The CDR3 has 16 residues. The V end lost 6 bases, the J end lost 6 bases, and 20 bases lay between the germline ends. Germline V gives CDR1 KGHDR, CDR2 SFDVKD. The CDR3 spells CATSRGTEGRPNEQFF. The CDR3 DNA is TGTGCCACCAGTAGAGGGACCGAGGGGCGACCCAATGAGCAGTTCTTC.

This chain connects TRBV5-4 to TRBJ2-5, with D possibly TRBD2 on 5 matching bases. V lost 5 bases, J lost 5 bases, and 7 bases lay in between. The germline V gene has CDR1 SGHNT and CDR2 YYREEE (reference sequence). This CDR3 spans 11 amino acids. DNA of the CDR3: TGTGCCAGCAGTTTAGCGGAGACCCAGTACTTC. It codes for CASSLAETQYF. The variable domain in full, with the rest retrieved from reference TRBV5-4 and TRBJ2-5, is ETGVTQSPTHLIKTRGQQVTLRCSSQSGHNTVSWYQQALGQGPQFIFQYYREEENGRGNFPPRFSGLQFPNYSSELNVNALELDDSALYLCASSLAETQYFGPGTRLLVL.

This chain joins TRBV5-1 and TRBJ1-1; D not resolved. The germline V gene encodes CDR1 SGHRS and CDR2 YFSETQ. Trimming took off 0 bases at V and 2 bases at J, with 5 bases between the two ends. The CDR3 covers 13 residues. The DNA of the CDR3 is TGCGCCAGCAGCTTGGGACATAACACTGAAGCTTTCTTT. Translating gives CASSLGHNTEAFF.

The CDR3 nucleotides read TGCGCCAGCAGCCCGGGACAGCGGTATGGCTACACCTTC. The encoded protein is CASSPGQRYGYTF. The V and J genes are TRBV5-1 and TRBJ1-2; 7 positions agree with TRBD1. The V gene's germline CDR1 is SGHRS and CDR2 YFSETQ. The CDR3 extends over 13 amino acids. The trim removed 4 bases at V and 5 bases at J, leaving 5 bases unmatched.

The J gene is TRBJ1-1, the V gene TRBV10-3, with 7 bases that match TRBD1. Germline V gene lookup returns CDR1 ENHRY and CDR2 SYGVKD. V was pared by 6 bases and J by 1 base, with 5 bases of the junction left unmatched. This CDR3 has 14 amino acids. Here the CDR3 DNA reads TGTGCCATCAGCACAGGGGTGGGGAACACTGAAGCTTTCTTT. It is translated as CAISTGVGNTEAFF.

The chain recombines TRBV5-1 with TRBJ2-6, with D hard to call. Germline lookup yields CDR1 SGHRS and CDR2 YFSETQ. The CDR3 contains 16 residues. V lost 0 bases and J 0 bases, leaving 7 bases between the germline ends. CDR3 in amino acids: CASSLALRSGANVLTF. The DNA of the CDR3 is TGCGCCAGCAGCTTGGCACTACGCTCTGGGGCCAACGTCCTGACTTTC.

This clone was seen just once. The chain has TRBV3-1 (or the pseudogene TRBV3-2) and TRBJ2-3, with D maybe TRBD1 (6 bases). The CDR3 is 15 amino acids. The V and J ends lost 3 bases and 4 bases respectively, with 14 bases between them. Germline values: CDR1 LGHDT, CDR2 YNNKEL (reference sequence). CDR3 protein: CASSHPDSGADTQYF. CDR3 nucleotide sequence: TGTGCCAGCAGCCATCCGGACAGTGGCGCAGATACGCAGTATTTT.

The chain carries TRBV19 and TRBJ2-5; no firm D call. Germline V gene data show CDR1 as LNHDA and CDR2 as SQIVND (reference sequence). The CDR3 loop spans 11 amino acids. Trimming removed 10 bases at V and 5 bases at J, with 11 bases between. CDR3 DNA: TGTGCCACCGCGCTCCGGGAGACCCAGTACTTC. This sequence encodes CATALRETQYF.

In DNA form, the CDR3 reads TGTGCCAGCAGCACCGGACTATCCCACAATGAGCAGTTCTTC. Translation gives CASSTGLSHNEQFF. The V gene is TRBV7-3, the J gene TRBJ2-1; D might be TRBD2 (6 bases). V lost 5 bases and J lost 5, with 13 bases in between. This CDR3 contains 14 residues. CDR1 and CDR2 (germline): SGHTA, FQGTGA.

This clone was seen only a few times. V and J are TRBV30 and TRBJ1-4; 8 bases match TRBD1. V lost 2 bases to trimming and J lost 6 bases; unmatched junction nucleotides: 8. The germline CDR1 and CDR2 sequences are GTSNPN and SVGIG (reference sequence). The CDR3 spans 15 residues. DNA for the CDR3: TGTGCCTGGAGTCTCCGGGACAGGAAATATGAAAAACTGTTTTTT. It specifies CAWSLRDRKYEKLFF.

V is TRBV4-1 and J is TRBJ2-1; D is uncertain. This CDR3 spans 16 amino acids. Trimming removed 0 bases from V and 4 bases from J, with 13 bases in between. Germline assignment: CDR1 MGHRA and CDR2 YSYEKL. CDR3 sequence reads: CASSQEGPNPYNEQFF. The CDR3 DNA reads TGCGCCAGCAGCCAAGAGGGCCCTAACCCATACAATGAGCAGTTCTTC.

The chain recombines TRBV19 with TRBJ1-2; perhaps TRBD1 as D (6 bases). The CDR3 extends over 16 amino acids. CDR1 is LNHDA and CDR2 is SQIVND in the germline V gene (reference sequence). V lost 3 bases, J lost 4 bases, and 18 bases lay in between. As DNA, the CDR3 is TGTGCCAGTAGTATCCCCTCTTGGGGGCTTGGCTATGGCTACACCTTC. Its translation: CASSIPSWGLGYGYTF.

The chain employs TRBV5-1 and TRBJ2-3; D remains unclear. With 4 bases removed from V and 0 bases from J, the gap between germline ends came to 12 bases. Germline assignment: CDR1 SGHRS and CDR2 YFSETQ. This CDR3 region has 15 residues. The CDR3 coding sequence is TGCGCCAGCAGCCAGACCGATACTAGCACAGATACGCAGTATTTT. Amino acids: CASSQTDTSTDTQYF.

V gene TRBV11-3 combines with J gene TRBJ2-1, with 9 bases that match TRBD1. CDR3 length: 15 residues. V trimming: 6 bases; J trimming: 8 bases; junction bases outside the gene matches: 11. CDR1 SGHNT and CDR2 YENEEA come from the germline V gene. The CDR3 nucleotides read TGTGCCAGCAGTACAGGTACAGGGGGCAAGGATGAGCAGTTCTTC. This translates into CASSTGTGGKDEQFF.

The gene calls are TRBV30 and TRBJ2-5, with unresolved D. The CDR3 runs 13 residues. Germline V lookup: CDR1 GTSNPN, CDR2 SVGIG (reference sequence). Trimming took off 4 bases at V and 0 bases at J, with 9 bases between the two ends. This CDR3 is CAWTPGYQETQYF. In DNA form, the CDR3 reads TGTGCCTGGACCCCAGGTTACCAAGAGACCCAGTACTTC.

The rearrangement joins TRBV29-1 to TRBJ2-2; D is possibly TRBD2 (5 bases). The CDR3 consists of 15 residues. Trimming shortened V by 5 bases and J by 0 bases, and 13 bases separated the two germline ends. Germline V lookup: CDR1 SQVTM, CDR2 ANQGSEA. The CDR3 DNA follows: TGCAGCGTTTTTTTATGGACTTCGAACACCGGGGAGCTGTTTTTT. Encoded protein: CSVFLWTSNTGELFF.

This clone was picked up one time. This rearrangement joins TRBV20-1 to TRBJ1-1; D is ambiguous. Germline-derived CDR1 and CDR2 are DFQATT and SNEGSKA (reference sequence). This CDR3 contains 11 residues. The V gene lost 3 bases and the J gene lost 1 base, with 3 bases spanning the gap. The DNA of the CDR3 is TGCAGTGCTAGGGGGAACACTGAAGCTTTCTTT. As protein: CSARGNTEAFF.

The V gene is TRBV5-1, the J gene TRBJ1-1, with D tentatively TRBD1 (5 bases). The CDR3 totals 16 residues. Germline V CDR1 and CDR2: SGHRS, YFSETQ. The V and J ends lost 0 bases and 0 bases respectively, with 12 bases between them. CDR3 in DNA: TGCGCCAGCAGCTTGGGAGTAGGCAGGGTGAACACTGAAGCTTTCTTT. Amino acids: CASSLGVGRVNTEAFF.

The chain recombines TRBV7-2 with TRBJ2-3, with 12 bases that match TRBD2. CDR1 is SGHTA and CDR2 is FQGNSA in the germline V gene. V was clipped by 5 bases and J by 5 bases; unmatched bases: 5. CDR3 length equals 15 residues. CDR3 residues: CASSRGLAGKDTQYF. CDR3 sequence (DNA): TGTGCCAGCAGCCGGGGACTAGCGGGCAAAGATACGCAGTATTTT.

The CDR3 region has the DNA TGTGCCAGCAGCTTAGCAGGGGGCCTCTCTGGAAACACCATATATTTT. Translation: CASSLAGGLSGNTIYF. J is TRBJ1-3 and V is TRBV7-2; TRBD1 agrees at 7 bases. Trimming took 0 bases from V and 0 from J; bases not matched to a gene: 2. Germline CDR1 SGHTA, CDR2 FQGNSA. This CDR3 spans 16 amino acids.

The J gene is TRBJ1-2, the V gene TRBV4-2; TRBD1 agrees at 8 bases. J was trimmed by 4 bases and V by 1 base; bases with no gene match: 5. The CDR3 is 15 amino acids. Germline-derived CDR1 and CDR2 are LGHNA and YNFKEQ. The CDR3 protein is CASSQGGGQGYGYTF. CDR3 sequence (DNA): TGTGCCAGCAGCCAAGGGGGAGGACAGGGCTATGGCTACACCTTC.

This clone occurred once. The CDR3, as DNA: TGTGCCAGCAGTGAGGGGACAGGGAGGGAAAAACTGTTTTTT. Translation: CASSEGTGREKLFF. The chain links TRBV6-1 to TRBJ1-4; 9 nucleotides line up with TRBD1. V shed 3 bases, J shed 8 bases, and the junction held 4 bases outside the gene matches. Germline V CDR1 and CDR2: MNHNS, SASEGT. This CDR3 is built from 14 residues.

The rearrangement joins TRBV14 to TRBJ2-5, with D perhaps TRBD1 or TRBD2 (5 bases each). Germline V gives CDR1 SGHDN, CDR2 FVKESK. The CDR3 has 15 residues. V lost 1 base, J lost 4 bases, and 13 bases lay in between. Written as DNA, the CDR3 is TGTGCCAGCAGCCAAGGACCCCGGGGCCCAGAGACCCAGTACTTC. Its translation: CASSQGPRGPETQYF.

The chain combines TRBV9 with TRBJ2-3; TRBD1 is a possible D gene (6 bases). This CDR3 spans 16 amino acids. Trimming removed 1 base at V and 1 base at J, with 13 bases between. Germline V gives CDR1 SGDLS, CDR2 YYNGEE. The CDR3 spells CASSVPRTDRTDTQYF. The CDR3, as DNA: TGTGCCAGCAGCGTACCCCGGACAGACCGCACAGATACGCAGTATTTT.

This chain connects TRBV6-2 or TRBV6-3 to TRBJ2-3; no clear D gene. The ends were cut back, 6 bases at V and 2 bases at J, with 9 bases in the middle. CDR3 size: 13 residues. Germline lookup yields CDR1 MNHEY and CDR2 SVGEGT. The CDR3 sequence is CASSTPNTDTQYF. Written as DNA, the CDR3 is TGTGCCAGCAGCACCCCAAACACAGATACGCAGTATTTT.

The chain uses TRBV27 and TRBJ2-2, with D tentatively TRBD1 or TRBD2 (5 bases each). Trimming cost V 3 bases and J 7 bases, with 15 bases left between them. The CDR3 consists of 15 residues. The germline V gene encodes CDR1 MNHEY and CDR2 SMNVEV (reference sequence). CDR3 amino acids: CASSFLGGTLGELFF. DNA for the CDR3: TGTGCCAGCAGTTTTCTTGGGGGAACTCTCGGGGAGCTGTTTTTT.

The chain links TRBV6-5 to TRBJ1-4; weak D call: TRBD1 (5 bases). Per the germline V gene, CDR1 is MNHEY and CDR2 is SVGAGI. CDR3 size: 14 residues. V was pared by 5 bases and J by 3 bases, with 10 bases between. CDR3 bases: TGTGCCAGCAGTCGTCCGGGACCTAATGAAAAACTGTTTTTT. Translated: CASSRPGPNEKLFF.